This T cell receptor beta chain was captured in a study of a mutant IDH1 vaccine in newly diagnosed glioma. In the study overall: Antecedent treatment encompassed radiotherapy, temozolomide, or their combination; the majority received both. Study outcomes and limitations: No link was apparently found between pseudoprogression and changes in top peripheral T cell clonotypes.

On this clone itself: No antigen is known for it.

CDR3 size: 15 residues. The germline CDR1 and CDR2 sequences are MGHRA and YSYEKL. V lost 2 bases and J lost 4, with 12 bases in between. Produced via immunoSEQ multiplex PCR; TCRdb's table is partial and in-frame only. Of around 46,000 clones listed, around 80% are singletons. Time point meaning: week 5, during vaccination. Mutant IDH1 20-mer peptide, at 300 ug, made up each vaccine dose, with topical imiquimod. Each tumor in the donors was a new WHO grade 3 or 4 astrocytoma, IDH1-mutant and ATRX-lost. The origin of this receptor is a man in his fifties or sixties with glioma. The chain links TRBV4-1 to TRBJ1-5; a weak D match, TRBD1 (5 bases). The sequences come from PBMCs, collected from a glioma patient whose treatment included an IDH1 peptide vaccine. In DNA, the CDR3 is TGCGCCAGCAGCCAATGGTACGGGGCGAATCAGCCCCAGCATTTT. Amino acid sequence: CASSQWYGANQPQHF.